This T cell receptor beta chain was captured in a study of blood T cell repertoires in COVID-19. Study overall: Both acute and convalescent COVID-19 samples were obtained from the United States, Italy and Spain. Sample material is recorded as cDNA or gDNA derived from T cells, B-cell-depleted T cells, or PBMCs.

In the original processing: Estimation of nucleated cell counts relied on the amplification of reference gene primers. Only in-frame clones appear in the TCRdb table, and some are missing; sequencing was by immunoSEQ multiplex PCR. V, J and clone size derive from that table, while D and trimming were established from the DNA sequence. The table lists roughly 140,000 clones, 84% of them singletons. Trimming removed 4 bases from V and 2 bases from J; junction bases left unmatched: 1. The CDR3 covers 15 residues. Germline CDR1 is MNHEY and CDR2 is SVGAGI. Material for sequencing was peripheral blood. The chain links TRBV6-5 to TRBJ2-1; 11 positions agree with TRBD2. The source is a human donor in a cohort sampled during active COVID-19. The CDR3 sequence: CASSLAGGPYNEQFF. The CDR3 coding sequence is TGTGCCAGCAGTTTAGCGGGGGGGCCCTACAATGAGCAGTTCTTC.